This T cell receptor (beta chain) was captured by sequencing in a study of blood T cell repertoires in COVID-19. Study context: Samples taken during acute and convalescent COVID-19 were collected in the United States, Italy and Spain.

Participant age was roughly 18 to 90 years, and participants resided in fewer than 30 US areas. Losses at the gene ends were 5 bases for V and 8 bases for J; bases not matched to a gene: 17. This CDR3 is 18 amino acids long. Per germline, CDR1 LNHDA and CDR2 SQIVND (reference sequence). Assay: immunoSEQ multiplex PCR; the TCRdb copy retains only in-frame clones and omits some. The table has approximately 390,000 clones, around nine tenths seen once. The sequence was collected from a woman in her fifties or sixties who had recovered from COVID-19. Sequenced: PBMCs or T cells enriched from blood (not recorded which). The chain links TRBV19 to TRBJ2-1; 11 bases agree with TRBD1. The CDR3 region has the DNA TGTGCCAGTAGTCCGGACAGGGGGCTATACGGCGCACTCGATGAGCAGTTCTTC. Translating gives CASSPDRGLYGALDEQFF.